This T cell receptor beta chain derives from a study of T cell repertoires in aging, cancer and after chemotherapy. TRB rearrangements spanning V, D and J were amplified using mixed TRB-A/B primers. Each CDR3 protein is one row after TCRdb ran MiXCR on the multiplex PCR reads. The sample yields about 12,000 distinct CDR3 sequences, approximately 30% seen once. This CDR3 is built from 16 residues. CDR1 is SGHRS, CDR2 YFSETQ, per germline. The V gene end was trimmed by 8 bases and the J gene end by 1 base; junction bases not matched to a gene: 6. Peripheral blood genomic DNA, not sorted cells or RNA, was the template.

Sample: blood. This sequence joins TRBV5-1 and TRBJ2-3, with 14 bases matching TRBD2. The TCR originated in a human donor in good health. The donor label of this sample is uncertain. In DNA form, the CDR3 reads TGCGCCAGTGGGACTAGCGGGGGCCTCGGCACAGATACGCAGTATTTT. Protein: CASGTSGGLGTDTQYF.